This record concerns one T cell receptor beta chain sequence. Its antigen is as yet unknown. TCRdb's copy holds only in-frame clones and misses some; the assay was immunoSEQ multiplex PCR. Among 70,000 to 95,000 clones, about 88% were seen once, and the ten largest hold around 1.5%. The sample belongs to a study of OX40 agonist ivuxolimab in advanced cancers. General study findings and limits: Expansion of clones was among the lowest in partial responders at 0.1-3.0 mg/kg.

This CDR3 spans 14 amino acids. Germline CDR1 and CDR2: SGHTA and FQGNSA. V lost 5 bases to trimming and J lost 8 bases; unmatched junction nucleotides: 8. The chain has TRBV7-2 and TRBJ2-1; TRBD1 matches 8 bases. The receptor was derived from an adult with an advanced solid tumor such as melanoma, head and neck, liver or kidney cancer. The sample in question was CD4+ or CD8+ T cells sorted from blood, obtained in a trial of the OX40 agonist ivuxolimab. DNA for the CDR3: TGTGCCAGCAGCCCCTCCACAGGGGGGTATGAGCAGTTCTTC. Translating it yields CASSPSTGGYEQFF.